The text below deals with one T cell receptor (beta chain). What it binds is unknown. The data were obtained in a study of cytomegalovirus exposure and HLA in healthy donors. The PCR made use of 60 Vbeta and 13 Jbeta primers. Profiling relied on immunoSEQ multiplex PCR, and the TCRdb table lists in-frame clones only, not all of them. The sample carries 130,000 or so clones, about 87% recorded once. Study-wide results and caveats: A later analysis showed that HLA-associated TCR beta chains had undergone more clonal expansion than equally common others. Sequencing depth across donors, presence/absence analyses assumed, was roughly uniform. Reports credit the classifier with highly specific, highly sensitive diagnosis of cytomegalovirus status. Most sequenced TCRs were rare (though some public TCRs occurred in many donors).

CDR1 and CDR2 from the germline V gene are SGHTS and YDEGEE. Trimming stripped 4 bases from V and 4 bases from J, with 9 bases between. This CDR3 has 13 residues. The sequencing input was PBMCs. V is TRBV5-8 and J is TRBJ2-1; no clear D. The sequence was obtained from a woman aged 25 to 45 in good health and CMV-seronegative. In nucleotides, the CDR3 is TGTGCCAGCAGCGCTCCTCAGTACAATGAGCAGTTCTTC. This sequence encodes CASSAPQYNEQFF.